The 7 T cell receptor beta chains in this list originate from one sample, sequenced in a study of blood T cell repertoires in COVID-19. Assay: immunoSEQ multiplex PCR; the TCRdb copy retains only in-frame clones and omits some. The sample has roughly 280,000 clones, roughly nine tenths seen once. The source material was PBMCs or T cells enriched from blood (not recorded which). These receptors were collected from a woman between 50 and 59 years old who had recovered from COVID-19.

V is TRBV28 and J is TRBJ2-1; 9 nucleotides line up with TRBD2. The ends lost 1 base at V and 5 bases at J; junction bases unmatched: 6. This CDR3 contains 16 residues. The V gene's germline CDR1 is MDHEN and CDR2 SYDVKM. CDR3 region: CASSLLGAGGNNEQFF. DNA of the CDR3: TGTGCCAGCAGTTTATTGGGGGCGGGAGGGAACAATGAGCAGTTCTTC.

A single count supports this clone. V usage is TRBV7-2 and J usage is TRBJ2-1, with 10 bases that match TRBD2. The V gene end was trimmed by 5 bases and the J gene end by 7 bases; junction bases not matched to a gene: 8. The V gene's germline CDR1 is SGHTA and CDR2 FQGNSA. The CDR3 covers 15 residues. The DNA for the CDR3 is TGTGCCAGCAGCCCCCGGAAGACTAGCGGGAATGAGCAGTTCTTC. It specifies CASSPRKTSGNEQFF.

This chain joins TRBV29-1 and TRBJ2-5; 7 bases are a match to TRBD1. The germline gives CDR1 SQVTM, CDR2 ANQGSEA. The CDR3 runs 15 residues. After removal of 1 base from V and 5 bases from J, the junction contained 10 bases not matched to a gene. The CDR3 region has the DNA TGCAGCGTTGAAGGTACAACAGGGGAGCGGGAGACCCAGTACTTC. Encoded protein: CSVEGTTGERETQYF.

The chain has TRBV4-1 and TRBJ1-1; weak D call: TRBD1 (6 bases). V dropped 0 bases and J dropped 1 base, with 9 bases sitting between them. Per the germline V gene, CDR1 is MGHRA and CDR2 is YSYEKL. The CDR3 covers 15 residues. CDR3 amino acids: CASSQDGGSNTEAFF. The CDR3 DNA reads as TGCGCCAGCAGCCAAGATGGGGGCTCGAACACTGAAGCTTTCTTT.

With regard to this clone: Other DNA sequences in this sample translate to the same CDR3. The chain couples TRBV9 to TRBJ2-3; 12 positions agree with TRBD2. V was clipped by 1 base and J by 3 bases; unmatched bases: 0. The CDR3 has 15 amino acids. Germline assignment: CDR1 SGDLS and CDR2 YYNGEE. The CDR3 region is CASSVTSGRTDTQYF. In DNA form, the CDR3 reads TGTGCCAGCAGCGTAACTAGCGGGAGGACAGATACGCAGTATTTT.

This chain links TRBV9 with TRBJ2-7; perhaps TRBD2 as D (6 bases). Germline V gives CDR1 SGDLS, CDR2 YYNGEE. The CDR3 consists of 14 residues. V dropped 5 bases and J dropped 1 base, with 13 bases sitting between them. The CDR3 coding sequence is TGTGCCAGCAGGGAGACTAGTGATTCCTACGAGCAGTACTTC. Translation gives CASRETSDSYEQYF.

The chain couples TRBV18 to TRBJ2-6; D is perhaps TRBD1 (5 bases). Trimming pared 1 base from V and 1 base from J, leaving 11 bases between. The V gene's germline CDR1 is KGHSH and CDR2 LQKENI. The CDR3 covers 17 residues. CDR3 region: CASSPRSGFSGANVLTF. The CDR3 nucleotides are TGTGCCAGCTCACCACGCTCAGGGTTTTCTGGGGCCAACGTCCTGACTTTC.